This TCR beta chain emerged from a study of blood T cells in healthy people across ages. A sample-barcoded 5' primer and a J-beta primer mix were used in a second PCR of roughly 7 to 11 cycles. One entry per CDR3 protein results from TCRdb running MiXCR on the 5' RACE reads. Counted here are 1.5 million to 2 million distinct CDR3 sequences, roughly 27% occurring once; the ten biggest clones make up roughly 8.2%. Notes on the study in general: Any conclusive comparison of naive versus antigen-experienced cells was prevented by using unsorted PBMCs. Across the age range, TCR beta diversity per million T cells fell in a roughly linear way. Naive T cell percentage strongly correlated with TCR beta diversity.

The CDR3 extends over 14 amino acids. Trimming removed 7 bases at V and 0 bases at J, with 10 bases between. With respect to this clonotype: The target antigen is unknown.

Sequencing input: blood. This clonotype was obtained from a woman under 40 in good health. The chain uses TRBV12-3 or TRBV12-4 and TRBJ2-4; D remains unclear. In DNA, the CDR3 is TGTGCCAGCAAAATAGGGTTAGCCAAAAACATTCAGTACTTC. The encoded protein is CASKIGLAKNIQYF.